The 6 T cell receptor beta chains given below trace back to one sample, sequenced in a study of T cells in Graves' hyperthyroidism and ophthalmopathy. RNA transcripts yielded amplified TCR beta CDR3 regions. Researchers ran a first-round RT-PCR on the TCR CDR3 using the HTBI primer set. MiXCR, run by TCRdb on the multiplex PCR reads, gives a single entry per CDR3 protein. The table records more than 350,000 distinct CDR3 sequences, more than 12% of them present only once. Sequences were obtained from blood. The receptors here all came from a woman aged 25 to 45 with Graves' hyperthyroidism.

The chain combines TRBV28 with TRBJ1-5; 9 bases are shared with TRBD1. The length of the CDR3 is 17 residues. Germline values: CDR1 MDHEN, CDR2 SYDVKM. The V and J ends lost 5 bases and 0 bases, in that order; junction bases with no gene match: 8. The DNA for the CDR3 is TGTGCCAGCAGTGACCGGGACAGGGTTTATAGCAATCAGCCCCAGCATTTT. Translation gives CASSDRDRVYSNQPQHF.

This clonotype has ten or more counts. This chain links TRBV6-2 or TRBV6-3 with TRBJ2-7; D remains ambiguous. The CDR3 is made up of 12 amino acids. Germline CDR1 is MNHEY and CDR2 is SVGEGT. Trimming shortened V by 4 bases and J by 7 bases, and 11 bases separated the two germline ends. Here the CDR3 DNA reads TGTGCCAGCAGTTTTGGTCCTACGGAGCAGTACTTC. Protein sequence: CASSFGPTEQYF.

Only a few counts were recorded for this clonotype. The chain employs TRBV6-1 and TRBJ2-7, with D perhaps matching TRBD2 (5 bases). The CDR3 covers 12 residues. Germline assignment: CDR1 MNHNS and CDR2 SASEGT. Trimming left V 5 bases short and J 3 bases short, with 8 bases between. CDR3 region: CASSRTFYEQYF. As DNA, the CDR3 is TGTGCCAGCAGTCGGACTTTCTACGAGCAGTACTTC.

This chain joins TRBV6-7 and TRBJ2-1; D not certain. TRBV6-7 belongs to the ORF category, with a function that is uncertain. The CDR3 spans 15 residues. V was trimmed by 0 bases and J by 7 bases, leaving 13 bases between them. This CDR3 reads CASSYSRTAGNEQFF. The CDR3 nucleotides read TGTGCCAGCAGTTACTCCCGGACGGCAGGTAATGAGCAGTTCTTC.

Of note for this clonotype: This may be a read error: a much more frequent sequence differs by one nucleotide. V usage is TRBV7-9 and J usage is TRBJ2-1; 14 bases match TRBD2. V lost 1 base, J lost 10 bases, and 3 bases stayed unmatched. The CDR3 is made up of 15 amino acids. Germline values: CDR1 SEHNR, CDR2 FQNEAQ (reference sequence). As DNA, the CDR3 is TGTGCCAGCAGCTTAGGTGGGACTAGCGGGAGAGAGCAGTTCTTC. Translating gives CASSLGGTSGREQFF.

This clonotype was observed a few times. The rearrangement joins TRBV4-1 to TRBJ2-7; D might be TRBD2 (7 bases). The germline V gene has CDR1 MGHRA and CDR2 YSYEKL. There are 15 residues in the CDR3. The V end was cut by 1 base, the J end by 2 bases, with 12 bases between. CDR3 coding DNA: TGCGCCAGCAGCCAAGGAGGGGGGGCCCCCTACGAGCAGTACTTC. Its translation is CASSQGGGAPYEQYF.